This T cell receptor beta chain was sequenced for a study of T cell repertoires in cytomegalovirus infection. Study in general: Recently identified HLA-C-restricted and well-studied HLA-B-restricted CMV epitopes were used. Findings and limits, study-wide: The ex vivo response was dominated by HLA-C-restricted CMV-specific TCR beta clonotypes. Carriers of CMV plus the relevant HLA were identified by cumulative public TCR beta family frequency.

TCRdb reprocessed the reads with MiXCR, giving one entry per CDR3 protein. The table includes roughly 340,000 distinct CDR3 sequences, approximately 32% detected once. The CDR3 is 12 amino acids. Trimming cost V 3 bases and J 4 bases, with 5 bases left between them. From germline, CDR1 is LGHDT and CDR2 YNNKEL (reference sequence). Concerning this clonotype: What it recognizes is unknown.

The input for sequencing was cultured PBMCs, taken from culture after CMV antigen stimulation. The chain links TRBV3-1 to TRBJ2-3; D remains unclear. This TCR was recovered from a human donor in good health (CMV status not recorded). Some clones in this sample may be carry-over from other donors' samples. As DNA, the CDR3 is TGTGCCAGCAGCCACGGGCCAGATACGCAGTATTTT. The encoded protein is CASSHGPDTQYF.